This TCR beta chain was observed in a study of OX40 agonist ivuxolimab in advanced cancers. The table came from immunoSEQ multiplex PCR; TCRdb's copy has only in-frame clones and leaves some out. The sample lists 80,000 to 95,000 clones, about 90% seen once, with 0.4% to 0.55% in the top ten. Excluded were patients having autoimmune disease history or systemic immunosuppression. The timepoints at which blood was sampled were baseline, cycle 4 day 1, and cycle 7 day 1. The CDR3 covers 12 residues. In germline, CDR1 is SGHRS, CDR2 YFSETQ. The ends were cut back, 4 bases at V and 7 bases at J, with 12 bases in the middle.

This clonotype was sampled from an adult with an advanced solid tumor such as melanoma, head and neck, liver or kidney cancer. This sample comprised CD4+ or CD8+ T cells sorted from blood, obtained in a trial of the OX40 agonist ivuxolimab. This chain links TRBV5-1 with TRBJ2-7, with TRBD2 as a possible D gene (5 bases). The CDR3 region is CASSIPRGEQYF. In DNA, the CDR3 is TGCGCCAGCAGCATTCCTAGAGGGGAGCAGTACTTC. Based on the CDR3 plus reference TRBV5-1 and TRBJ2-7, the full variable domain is KAGVTQTPRYLIKTRGQQVTLSCSPISGHRSVSWYQQTPGQGLQFLFEYFSETQRNKGNFPGRFSGRQFSNSRSEMNVSTLELGDSALYLCASSIPRGEQYFGPGTRLTVT.